This is a list of T cell receptor beta chains from one sample in a study of T cell responses to AZD1222 COVID-19 vaccine. The method was immunoSEQ multiplex PCR; TCRdb's version includes in-frame clones alone and lacks a portion of them. The sample lists 150,000 or so clones; roughly nine tenths were seen once. Specimen: peripheral blood, collected on day 0 of AZD1222 vaccination. These receptors all stem from an adult in good health. The CDR3 runs from the conserved cysteine through the conserved F or W. D genes are given only for firm matches. Clone size is not always given. Where it is, it says once, few, many or a class for expanded clones.

V gene	J gene	D gene	clone size	CDR3 protein	CDR3 DNA
TRBV18	TRBJ1-5	.	.	CASSPRGLTGNQPQHF	TGTGCCAGCTCACCACGAGGACTCACGGGCAATCAGCCCCAGCATTTT
TRBV5-6	TRBJ2-3	.	once	CASSAGTAPGTDTQYF	TGTGCCAGCAGCGCGGGGACTGCACCGGGCACAGATACGCAGTATTTT
TRBV14	TRBJ1-3	.	once	CASSFRGTGNTIYF	TGTGCCAGCAGCTTCAGGGGAACTGGAAACACCATATATTTT
TRBV7-8	TRBJ2-7	TRBD2	.	CASSLIASGFSEQYF	TGTGCCAGCAGCTTAATCGCTAGCGGGTTTTCCGAGCAGTACTTC
TRBV11-2	TRBJ1-1	.	.	CASSPRTGDTEAFF	TGTGCCAGCAGCCCCCGTACCGGGGACACTGAAGCTTTCTTT
TRBV20-1	TRBJ2-7	.	.	CSAQGNYEQYF	TGCAGTGCTCAGGGGAACTACGAGCAGTACTTC
TRBV7-9	TRBJ1-1	TRBD1	.	CASTLSQGGEAFF	TGTGCCAGCACCCTCTCACAGGGGGGAGAAGCTTTCTTT
TRBV6-5	TRBJ2-7	TRBD1	.	CASSHRGEQYF	TGTGCCAGCAGTCACAGGGGCGAGCAGTACTTC
TRBV15	TRBJ1-5	.	.	CATSRDGVQPQHF	TGTGCCACCAGCAGAGATGGAGTTCAGCCCCAGCATTTT
TRBV7-3	TRBJ1-5	.	.	CASSPRRGQPQHF	TGTGCCAGCAGCCCCCGGCGCGGGCAGCCCCAGCATTTT
TRBV30	TRBJ1-5	.	.	CAWSVRGRNQPQHF	TGTGCCTGGAGTGTACGTGGGCGCAATCAGCCCCAGCATTTT
TRBV2	TRBJ2-1	TRBD2	many	CASGTSGRAYEQFF	TGTGCCAGCGGAACTAGCGGGAGGGCTTATGAGCAGTTCTTC
TRBV7-9	TRBJ1-6	TRBD1	.	CASSSGGTAYNSPLHF	TGTGCCAGCAGCTCCGGAGGGACAGCTTATAATTCACCCCTCCACTTT
TRBV7-2	TRBJ1-1	.	.	CASSLGRARPYTEAFF	TGTGCCAGCAGCTTAGGTCGGGCCAGACCCTACACTGAAGCTTTCTTT
TRBV3-1/TRBV3-2	TRBJ2-1	.	once	CASRAEGGIVSEQFF	TGTGCCAGCAGGGCGGAGGGCGGGATCGTTAGCGAGCAGTTCTTC
TRBV9	TRBJ2-7	.	.	CASSVDIDALSYEQYF	TGTGCCAGCAGCGTAGATATCGACGCGTTATCCTACGAGCAGTACTTC
TRBV7-2	TRBJ2-7	.	.	CASSIRQTYEQYF	TGTGCCAGCAGCATCCGACAGACCTACGAGCAGTACTTC
TRBV7-9	TRBJ1-1	TRBD1	.	CASSWGQAMNTEAFF	TGTGCCAGCAGCTGGGGACAGGCTATGAACACTGAAGCTTTCTTT
TRBV4-3	TRBJ2-7	TRBD1	.	CASSQAVEQGSYEQYF	TGCGCCAGCAGCCAAGCAGTAGAACAGGGGAGCTACGAGCAGTACTTC
TRBV2	TRBJ1-5	.	.	CASSSTPGNNQPQHF	TGTGCCAGCAGCTCAACCCCAGGAAACAATCAGCCCCAGCATTTT
TRBV2	TRBJ1-3	.	once	CASSVYRNTIYF	TGTGCCAGCAGTGTATATCGAAACACCATATATTTT
TRBV6-5	TRBJ2-3	TRBD1	.	CASGTGPTSTDTQYF	TGTGCCAGCGGGACAGGACCCACTAGCACAGATACGCAGTATTTT
TRBV11-3	TRBJ2-1	TRBD2	.	CASSSNPTSGTYNEQFF	TGTGCCAGCAGCTCTAACCCGACTAGCGGGACCTACAATGAGCAGTTCTTC